The 12 T cell receptor beta chains reported below all come from one sample, sequenced in a study of cytomegalovirus exposure and HLA in healthy donors. The PCR made use of 60 Vbeta and 13 Jbeta primers. Some clones are missing from TCRdb's copy, which holds only in-frame ones; the method was immunoSEQ multiplex PCR. The specimen's table records about 130,000 clones. Material for sequencing was PBMCs. These receptors were taken from a young man in good health and CMV-seronegative.

The chain recombines TRBV9 with TRBJ1-2; TRBD1 aligns across 8 bases. Trimming at V came to 4 bases and at J to 3 bases, leaving 11 bases not matched to a gene. CDR3 length: 16 residues. CDR1 SGDLS and CDR2 YYNGEE come from the germline V gene. CDR3 DNA: TGTGCCAGCAGCTCTCAACAGGGGGTGATTGACTATGGCTACACCTTC. This sequence encodes CASSSQQGVIDYGYTF.

The chain links TRBV4-3 to TRBJ1-2; maybe TRBD1 (6 bases). Germline values: CDR1 LGHNA, CDR2 YSLEER. The CDR3 is 14 amino acids. V lost 4 bases and J 6 bases, leaving 15 bases between the germline ends. CDR3 loop: CASSPGGAVHGYTF. The CDR3 region has the DNA TGCGCCAGCAGCCCGGGGGGCGCAGTCCATGGCTACACCTTC.

The chain is built from TRBV2 and TRBJ2-7; 9 bases agree with TRBD1. The CDR3 is made up of 14 amino acids. The germline gives CDR1 SNHLY, CDR2 FYNNEI. Trimming removed 7 bases from V and 4 bases from J; junction bases left unmatched: 8. CDR3 sequence reads: CASNIRGQGYEQYF. The CDR3 nucleotides are TGTGCCAGCAATATTAGGGGACAGGGATACGAGCAGTACTTC.

The chain recombines TRBV13 with TRBJ2-1; D is possibly TRBD1 (5 bases). Germline V gene sequence: CDR1 PRHDT, CDR2 FYEKMQ (reference sequence). The CDR3 covers 15 residues. Trimming cost V 0 bases and J 7 bases, with 13 bases left between them. The CDR3, as DNA: TGTGCCAGCAGCTTAGGGTCCAGGGCGGCAAATGAGCAGTTCTTC. Its translation is CASSLGSRAANEQFF. The full variable domain, with the rest looked up from reference TRBV13 and TRBJ2-1, is AAGVIQSPRHLIKEKRETATLKCYPIPRHDTVYWYQQGPGQDPQFLISFYEKMQSDKGSIPDRFSAQQFSDYHSELNMSSLELGDSALYFCASSLGSRAANEQFFGPGTRLTVL.

V gene TRBV6-6 combines with J gene TRBJ1-1, with TRBD1 matching 7 bases. The CDR3 contains 15 residues. The germline gives CDR1 MNHNY, CDR2 SVGAGI (reference sequence). V shed 5 bases, J shed 1 base, and the junction held 7 bases outside the gene matches. CDR3 region: CASSRGTEKNTEAFF. CDR3 coding DNA: TGTGCCAGCAGTCGCGGGACAGAGAAGAACACTGAAGCTTTCTTT.

The gene calls are TRBV7-9 and TRBJ1-2; D remains unclear. The CDR3 consists of 14 residues. Germline CDR1 SEHNR, CDR2 FQNEAQ (reference sequence). Trimming removed 0 bases from V and 8 bases from J, with 13 bases in between. The CDR3 coding sequence is TGTGCCAGCAGCTTAGCCGACTTCGCGCGGGGCTACACCTTC. It codes for CASSLADFARGYTF.

V and J are TRBV5-1 and TRBJ1-3; 7 nucleotides align to TRBD1. There are 16 residues in the CDR3. CDR1 and CDR2 (germline): SGHRS, YFSETQ. With 4 bases clipped from V and 0 bases from J, the junction kept 7 bases outside the gene matches. The CDR3: CASSLGQAGSGNTIYF. CDR3 nucleotide sequence: TGCGCCAGCAGCCTAGGACAGGCGGGCTCTGGAAACACCATATATTTT. Full variable domain (missing parts from reference TRBV5-1 and TRBJ1-3): KAGVTQTPRYLIKTRGQQVTLSCSPISGHRSVSWYQQTPGQGLQFLFEYFSETQRNKGNFPGRFSGRQFSNSRSEMNVSTLELGDSALYLCASSLGQAGSGNTIYFGEGSWLTVV.

The chain links TRBV13 to TRBJ2-4; possibly TRBD2 for D (6 bases). The germline gives CDR1 PRHDT, CDR2 FYEKMQ (reference sequence). The length of the CDR3 is 14 residues. The V end was cut by 5 bases, the J end by 0 bases, with 8 bases between. CDR3 sequence (DNA): TGTGCCAGCAGCCTGGGACTAGCCAAAAACATTCAGTACTTC. Translation gives CASSLGLAKNIQYF.

This chain uses TRBV27 with TRBJ2-1, with 10 bases matching TRBD2. V gave up 8 bases and J gave up 7 bases; unmatched junction bases: 11. Germline assignment: CDR1 MNHEY and CDR2 SMNVEV (reference sequence). The CDR3 is 15 amino acids. The CDR3 loop is CASALAGGLLNEQFF. In nucleotides, the CDR3 is TGTGCCAGCGCCTTAGCGGGGGGTTTGCTAAATGAGCAGTTCTTC.

V usage is TRBV9 and J usage is TRBJ2-5; 8 bases map to TRBD1. The CDR3 contains 16 residues. Germline lookup yields CDR1 SGDLS and CDR2 YYNGEE. V trimming: 0 bases; J trimming: 5 bases; junction bases outside the gene matches: 9. CDR3: CASSVGGQGWTETQYF. The DNA of the CDR3 is TGTGCCAGCAGCGTAGGTGGACAGGGCTGGACGGAGACCCAGTACTTC. The entire variable domain, with the rest obtained from reference TRBV9 and TRBJ2-5, is as follows: DSGVTQTPKHLITATGQRVTLRCSPRSGDLSVYWYQQSLDQGLQFLIQYYNGEERAKGNILERFSAQQFPDLHSELNLSSLELGDSALYFCASSVGGQGWTETQYFGPGTRLLVL.

This chain connects TRBV6-4 to TRBJ2-3, with D possibly TRBD2 on 6 matching bases. The CDR3 spans 16 residues. V was pared by 0 bases and J by 4 bases, with 14 bases between. Germline V gene lookup returns CDR1 MRHNA and CDR2 SNTAGT. CDR3: CASSDSGGAGADTQYF. The CDR3, as DNA: TGTGCCAGCAGTGACTCCGGGGGAGCGGGCGCAGATACGCAGTATTTT.

The J gene is TRBJ2-1, the V gene TRBV28; D is perhaps TRBD1 (6 bases). Trimming took 5 bases from V and 4 from J, leaving 18 bases between them. This CDR3 has 16 residues. Per the germline V gene, CDR1 is MDHEN and CDR2 is SYDVKM. For the CDR3, the DNA is TGTGCCAGCAGTACAAACAGGGTCGACCCTTACAATGAGCAGTTCTTC. It encodes CASSTNRVDPYNEQFF. Looking up the rest from reference TRBV28 and TRBJ2-1 gives the full variable domain: DVKVTQSSRYLVKRTGEKVFLECVQDMDHENMFWYRQDPGLGLRLIYFSYDVKMKEKGDIPEGYSVSREKKERFSLILESASTNQTSMYLCASSTNRVDPYNEQFFGPGTRLTVL.